The 17 T cell receptor beta chains below were found in one sample sequenced in a study of blood T cell repertoires in COVID-19. Clones were sequenced by immunoSEQ multiplex PCR, and TCRdb holds only the in-frame ones, with some missing. The sample lists around 70,000 clones; about 80% were seen once. The material sequenced was peripheral blood. These receptor sequences come from a man at least 80 years old with acute or convalescent COVID-19.

The V gene is TRBV5-1, the J gene TRBJ1-1; 8 bases agree with TRBD1. The CDR3 loop spans 14 amino acids. The junction had 11 bases not matched to a gene; V was cut back by 5 bases and J by 8 bases. Germline V gene lookup returns CDR1 SGHRS and CDR2 YFSETQ. Here the CDR3 DNA reads TGCGCCAGCAGTCAGCCAGGGGGCGGCACCGAAGCTTTCTTT. It translates to CASSQPGGGTEAFF.

The gene calls are TRBV7-2 and TRBJ1-1, with D possibly TRBD1 on 6 matching bases. V was clipped by 5 bases and J by 1 base, with 11 bases between them. CDR3 size: 14 residues. From germline, CDR1 is SGHTA and CDR2 FQGNSA. The CDR3 spells CASSPSTGNTEAFF. In nucleotides, the CDR3 is TGTGCCAGCAGCCCTTCGACAGGGAACACTGAAGCTTTCTTT.

The V call is TRBV2, the J call TRBJ1-6; D gene unclear. This CDR3 contains 14 residues. V was clipped by 6 bases and J by 2 bases, with 8 bases between them. Per germline, CDR1 SNHLY and CDR2 FYNNEI. The CDR3 bases are TGTGCCAGCAGAACCGGGACCTATAATTCACCCCTCCACTTT. Translation gives CASRTGTYNSPLHF.

This clone occurred once. The V gene is TRBV7-3, the J gene TRBJ1-1, with unresolved D. CDR3 length: 16 residues. In germline, CDR1 is SGHTA, CDR2 FQGTGA. With 0 bases removed from V and 1 base from J, the gap between germline ends came to 12 bases. CDR3: CASSLTAGRQNTEAFF. The CDR3 nucleotides read TGTGCCAGCAGCTTAACTGCGGGCCGACAGAACACTGAAGCTTTCTTT.

The rearrangement joins TRBV3-1 (or the pseudogene TRBV3-2) to TRBJ2-3; 12 nucleotides align to TRBD2. V shed 0 bases, J shed 4 bases, and the junction held 8 bases outside the gene matches. The CDR3 contains 18 residues. CDR1 is LGHDT, CDR2 YNNKEL, per germline (reference sequence). The CDR3 nucleotides are TGTGCCAGCAGCCAAGATGCACTAGCGGGAGGAGCTTCAGATACGCAGTATTTT. Encoded protein: CASSQDALAGGASDTQYF.

This chain connects TRBV11-1 to TRBJ1-1; possible D gene TRBD1, 6 bases. This CDR3 contains 15 residues. The germline V and J ends were trimmed by 0 bases and 6 bases, with 14 bases remaining between them. Germline CDR1 reads SGHAT; CDR2 reads FQDESV (reference sequence). The CDR3 sequence is CASSLAYQGMAEAFF. Written as DNA, the CDR3 is TGTGCCAGCAGCTTAGCTTACCAGGGGATGGCTGAAGCTTTCTTT.

V usage is TRBV6-5 and J usage is TRBJ2-5, with TRBD2 matching 11 bases. Germline lookup yields CDR1 MNHEY and CDR2 SVGAGI. J was trimmed by 5 bases and V by 6 bases; bases with no gene match: 8. The CDR3 sequence is 15 residues long. In DNA form, the CDR3 reads TGTGCCAGCAGGGACCTAGCGGGGGGTGAGGAGACCCAGTACTTC. Translation gives CASRDLAGGEETQYF.

The chain employs TRBV4-1 and TRBJ2-7, with 11 bases identical to TRBD2. CDR1 and CDR2 from the germline V gene are MGHRA and YSYEKL. J gave up 6 bases and V 0 bases, and 13 bases lay outside the gene matches. The CDR3 is made up of 18 amino acids. CDR3 residues: CASSQDMAPSGRRVEQYF. CDR3 bases: TGCGCCAGCAGCCAAGATATGGCTCCTAGCGGGAGGAGGGTCGAGCAGTACTTC.

V is TRBV11-2 and J is TRBJ2-2, with 8 nucleotides matching TRBD2. Trimming at V came to 1 base and at J to 1 base, leaving 8 bases not matched to a gene. Germline V CDR1 and CDR2: SGHAT, FQNNGV. The CDR3 spans 18 residues. CDR3 nucleotide sequence: TGTGCCAGCAGCTTAGGTGTTAGCGGGGTACGGAACACCGGGGAGCTGTTTTTT. This translates into CASSLGVSGVRNTGELFF.

V is TRBV7-9 and J is TRBJ1-4, with 10 bases matching TRBD1. The CDR3 totals 16 residues. The V and J ends lost 7 bases and 8 bases, in that order; junction bases with no gene match: 13. Germline V gene lookup returns CDR1 SEHNR and CDR2 FQNEAQ (reference sequence). CDR3 bases: TGTGCCAGCACCCCAAAAGGGGGACAGGGGTACGAAAAACTGTTTTTT. Translated: CASTPKGGQGYEKLFF.

The rearrangement links TRBV2 to TRBJ2-5; TRBD1 matches at 9 bases. Germline CDR1 reads SNHLY; CDR2 reads FYNNEI. The junction had 9 bases not matched to a gene; V was cut back by 4 bases and J by 6 bases. This CDR3 has 15 residues. DNA of the CDR3: TGTGCCAGCAGTGGTATACAGGGGGCGGGAAAGACCCAGTACTTC. Translating gives CASSGIQGAGKTQYF.

The chain joins TRBV6-2 or TRBV6-3 to TRBJ2-5, with D possibly matching TRBD2 (5 bases). In germline, CDR1 is MNHEY, CDR2 SVGEGT. Trimming took 6 bases from V and 2 from J, leaving 16 bases between them. The CDR3 runs to 15 residues. CDR3 nucleotide sequence: TGTGCCAGCAGCCCGCTCCGGGGAGCTCAAGAGACCCAGTACTTC. Encoded protein: CASSPLRGAQETQYF.

The genes are TRBV18 and TRBJ1-1; no definite D call. Germline loops: CDR1 KGHSH, CDR2 LQKENI. The CDR3 is 15 amino acids. V was pared by 2 bases and J by 0 bases, with 10 bases between. CDR3 sequence reads: CASSPGEKLNTEAFF. The CDR3 region has the DNA TGTGCCAGCTCACCAGGAGAAAAGTTGAACACTGAAGCTTTCTTT.

This clone is a singleton in its sample. V and J are TRBV5-1 and TRBJ1-6; maybe TRBD1 (6 bases). This CDR3 has 16 amino acids. V was shortened by 5 bases and J by 8 bases, with 20 bases between the two germline ends. Germline lookup yields CDR1 SGHRS and CDR2 YFSETQ. CDR3 sequence reads: CASSSTSDSRDSPLHF. The CDR3, as DNA: TGCGCCAGCAGTTCCACCTCGGACAGTAGGGATTCACCCCTCCACTTT.

V is TRBV29-1 and J is TRBJ1-2; 7 bases are a match to TRBD1. There are 13 residues in the CDR3. From germline, CDR1 is SQVTM and CDR2 ANQGSEA. Losses at the gene ends were 7 bases for V and 1 base for J; bases not matched to a gene: 6. The CDR3 DNA is TGCAGCGCCGGGGACAGAAATAACTATGGCTACACCTTC. It specifies CSAGDRNNYGYTF.

This rearrangement joins TRBV12-1 to TRBJ1-2. TRBV12-1 is assigned pseudogene status. CDR3 length: 13 amino acids. The DNA of the CDR3 is TGTGCCAGCAGCCCTGGACTGCTCATGGACTACACCTTC. Amino acid sequence: CASSPGLLMDYTF.

A few counts support this clone. The J gene is TRBJ1-5, the V gene TRBV19, with TRBD1 matching over 9 bases. CDR3 length: 14 residues. Germline V gene sequence: CDR1 LNHDA, CDR2 SQIVND (reference sequence). The V gene end was trimmed by 3 bases and the J gene end by 4 bases; junction bases not matched to a gene: 1. The CDR3 sequence is CASSMTGGNQPQHF. CDR3 nucleotides: TGTGCCAGTAGTATGACAGGGGGTAATCAGCCCCAGCATTTT.